The entry that follows covers one T cell receptor beta chain sequence. Its antigen is still unknown. No clone much larger than this one lies a single base away; base qualities are absent. For this chain, trimming is 1 base at the V end and 4 bases at the J end, and the number of junction bases without a gene match is 12. Based on the germline V gene, the CDR1 and CDR2 sequences are SGHDN and FVKESK. CDR3 length: 17 amino acids, cysteine to phenylalanine. Of the read, only the CDR3 DNA is kept; its 51 bases are in frame from base 1. The data derive from a study of blood T cell repertoires in COVID-19 (dated by TCRdb to 2018 to 2020). In the study overall: The collaborator samples originated in the United States, Italy and Spain and spanned the acute and convalescent phases of COVID-19. The prospective study material was composed of cDNA or gDNA derived from T cells, B-cell-depleted T cells, or PBMCs. Deeply sampled blood TCRbeta repertoires from subjects exposed to, actively infected with, or recovered from COVID-19 were included in the dataset. A freely available public database, intended as a resource for researchers studying the immune response to SARS-CoV-2, is where the repertoires were released. Samples came from the ongoing ImmuneRACE study (first 160 participants) plus 1,254 subjects from 6 global collaborators. Nearly every sample came with metadata listing a de-identified subject ID, COVID-19 status, age in years and sex. Where available, HLA class I and class II types were obtained from metadata supplied by the sample provider rather than from assay-based typing.

TCRbeta CDR3 regions were amplified from genomic DNA by means of the immunoSEQ Assay, a bias-controlled multiplex PCR. In the paper's pipeline: The number of nucleated cells in each sample was estimated by amplification of reference gene primers within the assay. Sequence reads were collapsed and filtered to measure the absolute abundance of every unique TCRbeta CDR3 rearrangement. For each sample, productive Simpson clonality was calculated as the square root of Simpson's diversity index over productive rearrangements. What TCRdb holds here is the immuneACCESS table cut down to in-frame rearrangements. Part of the clones is not present; checked against another copy, under half of the missing clones reflect an unresolved V gene, and the others are unexplained. That table furnishes V, J and clone size, whereas the DNA furnished D and trimming. This sample holds hundreds of thousands of clones; 89% were observed only once. Over 8% of the sample is in the top ten clones.

Participants in the prospective study were enrolled through a virtual design, were aged roughly 18 to 90 years, and lived in approximately 24 United States geographic areas. Cohort assignment in the prospective study relied on participant-reported clinical history from a screening survey and a study questionnaire. For ImmuneRACE Cohort 3, a participant was defined as recovered based on two consecutive negative NP/OP PCR tests, clearance by a healthcare professional, or resolution of symptoms. Mobile phlebotomists in the prospective study collected whole blood, serum and a nasopharyngeal or oropharyngeal swab from every participant. Participants in the prospective study had the option to provide additional blood draws and questionnaires over an approximately 2-month period. Before DNA extraction, blood samples from the prospective study were shipped at room temperature or frozen. Broader findings and caveats from the paper: The amount of clinical and demographic metadata varied by source and participant and was provided uncurated.

Recombination joined TRBV14 with TRBJ2-7, with 8 bases matching TRBD1. Source material: PBMCs or T cells enriched from blood (not recorded which). The source of this sequence is a woman between 35 and 50 years old who had recovered from COVID-19. The DNA is TGTGCCAGCAGCCAAGGCCCTCAGGGGGCATTAAGGTACGAGCAGTACTTC. Its protein reads: CASSQGPQGALRYEQYF.